This passage covers 21 T cell receptor beta chains from one sample sequenced in a study of glioma-infiltrating T cells. TCR alpha and beta CDR3 regions were amplified from RNA using iRepertoire nested multiplex PCR. One entry per CDR3 protein results from TCRdb running MiXCR on the multiplex PCR reads. The sample lists tens of thousands of distinct CDR3 sequences; roughly 40% were seen once. The sample was glioma tissue, nonneoplastic brain tissue, or PBMCs (not recorded which). These TCRs come from a human donor with low-grade glioma or glioblastoma, undergoing nonglioma brain surgery, or in good health (not recorded which).

V is TRBV6-4 and J is TRBJ1-2, with D perhaps TRBD1 (5 bases). Trimming pared 5 bases from V and 1 base from J, leaving 17 bases between. The CDR3 covers 16 residues. From germline, CDR1 is MRHNA and CDR2 SNTAGT. CDR3 loop: CASSYRTGNHNYGYTF. CDR3 bases: TGTGCCAGCAGTTACAGAACAGGTAATCATAACTATGGCTACACCTTC.

The rearrangement joins TRBV6-2 or TRBV6-3 to TRBJ1-1; 11 bases match TRBD1. Per the germline V gene, CDR1 is MNHEY and CDR2 is SVGEGT. The CDR3 runs to 14 residues. V trimming: 6 bases; J trimming: 11 bases; junction bases outside the gene matches: 11. CDR3 sequence reads: CASSRSGQGVAAFF. The CDR3, as DNA: TGTGCCAGCAGCCGATCGGGACAGGGGGTAGCGGCTTTCTTT.

This clonotype was counted many times. This chain connects TRBV18 to TRBJ2-5; D is undetermined. Germline V lookup: CDR1 KGHSH, CDR2 LQKENI. This CDR3 is 15 amino acids long. V lost 4 bases, J lost 0 bases, and 12 bases lay in between. DNA for the CDR3: TGTGCCAGCTCACTCAGCAGAGGATACCAAGAGACCCAGTACTTC. This gives the protein CASSLSRGYQETQYF.

The J gene is TRBJ1-5, the V gene TRBV7-9; D is uncertain. Trimming cost V 1 base and J 5 bases, with 6 bases left between them. Per the germline V gene, CDR1 is SEHNR and CDR2 is FQNEAQ (reference sequence). This CDR3 is built from 13 residues. CDR3 sequence reads: CASSLVGYQPQHF. CDR3 DNA sequence: TGTGCCAGCAGCTTAGTGGGTTATCAGCCCCAGCATTTT.

This clonotype was seen just once. A junction boundary mismatches the germline segment, possibly from a read error. V and J are TRBV7-6 and TRBJ1-6, with 7 bases lining up with TRBD1. The CDR3 totals 15 residues. Germline CDR1 reads SGHVS; CDR2 reads FNYEAQ. CDR3 residues: CASSSRDSGNSPPHF. The CDR3 DNA reads as TGTGCCAGCAGCTCCCGGGACAGTGGAAATTCACCCCCCCACTTT.

The table lists this clonotype with a count of one. A much larger clone differs from this one at a single base, so this may be a read error. This chain connects TRBV12-3 or TRBV12-4 to TRBJ2-2; D not certain. CDR3 length: 15 residues. The CDR3 sequence: CASSFRTANTEELFF. The CDR3, as DNA: TGTGCCAGCAGTTTTCGGACGGCGAACACCGAGGAGCTGTTTTTT.

This clonotype was picked up many times. The chain combines TRBV10-2 with TRBJ1-2; TRBD1 might be the D (5 bases). The CDR3 runs 14 residues. Germline V gene lookup returns CDR1 WSHSY and CDR2 SAAADI. V gave up 3 bases and J gave up 0 bases, with 8 bases separating them. CDR3 loop: CASSDGGANYGYTF. CDR3 DNA sequence: TGCGCCAGCAGTGACGGGGGAGCTAACTATGGCTACACCTTC.

This rearrangement joins TRBV6-1 to TRBJ2-1; 15 bases are a match to TRBD2. Losses at the gene ends were 4 bases for V and 5 bases for J; bases not matched to a gene: 3. CDR3 size: 16 residues. In germline, CDR1 is MNHNS, CDR2 SASEGT. The CDR3 is CASSAGLAGGHNEQFF. The CDR3 DNA reads TGTGCCAGCAGTGCGGGACTAGCGGGGGGCCACAATGAGCAGTTCTTC.

The sample holds many counts of this clonotype. The genes are TRBV18 and TRBJ2-7; tentatively, D is TRBD1 (6 bases). Germline V gene data show CDR1 as KGHSH and CDR2 as LQKENI. Trimming left V 6 bases short and J 0 bases short, with 12 bases between. CDR3 size: 14 residues. CDR3: CASSQQGNSYEQYF. The CDR3 nucleotides are TGTGCCAGCTCCCAACAGGGAAACTCCTACGAGCAGTACTTC.

This clonotype was seen at least ten times. The CDR3 DNA is TGTGCCAGCAGTTTAAGGACAGGGGTTGTTCTTAACAATCAGCCCCAGCATTTT. Protein product: CASSLRTGVVLNNQPQHF. This chain uses TRBV27 with TRBJ1-5, with 9 bases fitting TRBD1. V was pared by 2 bases and J by 3 bases, with 11 bases of the junction left unmatched. This CDR3 contains 18 residues. Germline loops: CDR1 MNHEY, CDR2 SMNVEV (reference sequence).

This clonotype was recorded at least ten times. The CDR3 region is CASSQDSPYGYTF. CDR3 DNA sequence: TGTGCCAGCAGCCAAGATTCACCATATGGCTACACCTTC. The chain employs TRBV14 and TRBJ1-2; D is uncertain. CDR1 and CDR2 (germline): SGHDN, FVKESK. V was shortened by 0 bases and J by 5 bases, with 7 bases between the two germline ends. CDR3 length: 13 amino acids.

Details on this clonotype: Compared with germline, one end of the junction differs, possibly owing to a read error. The chain joins TRBV7-3 to TRBJ2-1; 11 nucleotides line up with TRBD2. The germline gives CDR1 SGHTA, CDR2 FQGTGA. This CDR3 is built from 14 residues. CDR3 DNA: TGCGCCAGCCAAGAATCCCCTAGCGGGAGGGAGCAGTTCTTC. It codes for CASQESPSGREQFF. Full variable domain (remainder filled in from reference TRBV7-3 and TRBJ2-1): GAGVSQTPSNKVTEKGKYVELRCDPISGHTALYWYRQSLGQGPEFLIYFQGTGAADDSGLPNDRFFAVRPEGSVSTLKIQRTERGDSAVYLCASQESPSGREQFFGPGTRLTVL.

This clonotype was detected many times. The rearrangement uses TRBV11-1 and TRBJ2-1; 10 bases align to TRBD2. The germline V gene encodes CDR1 SGHAT and CDR2 FQDESV (reference sequence). The CDR3 length is 17 residues. Unmatched junction bases numbered 14, after V lost 5 bases and J lost 7 bases. The CDR3 DNA follows: TGTGCCAGCAGCCTCCTAGCGGGAGTGGGGGGGGGAAATGAGCAGTTCTTC. Its protein is CASSLLAGVGGGNEQFF.

V and J are TRBV5-1 and TRBJ2-3; 12 positions agree with TRBD2. CDR1 and CDR2 from the germline V gene are SGHRS and YFSETQ. CDR3 length: 16 residues. V was pared by 5 bases and J by 7 bases, with 11 bases of the junction left unmatched. CDR3 sequence reads: CASSLGLAGTTHTQYF. Here the CDR3 DNA reads TGCGCCAGCAGTCTTGGACTAGCGGGGACGACACATACGCAGTATTTT.

Turning to this clonotype: A single base separates this from a much larger clone, so it may be a read error. CDR3: CGVGDSKTQYF. The CDR3 DNA sequence: TGCGGCGTTGGGGATTCGAAGACCCAGTACTTC. The J gene is TRBJ2-5, the V gene TRBV29-1; D uncertain. CDR1 and CDR2 from the germline V gene are SQVTM and ANQGSEA. The CDR3 covers 11 residues.

Many counts were recorded for this clonotype. The CDR3 DNA follows: TGTGCCAGCAGTTTAAAGGGTGTAGGCTACACCTTC. It is translated as CASSLKGVGYTF. The chain carries TRBV12-3 or TRBV12-4 and TRBJ1-2, with D unresolved. V was shortened by 2 bases and J by 8 bases, with 9 bases between the two germline ends. The CDR3 is made up of 12 amino acids.

This clonotype was counted at least ten times. The chain recombines TRBV6-2 or TRBV6-3 with TRBJ2-1; 11 bases line up with TRBD2. V was pared by 2 bases and J by 8 bases, with 8 bases of the junction left unmatched. The CDR3 has 16 amino acids. Germline lookup yields CDR1 MNHEY and CDR2 SVGEGT. For the CDR3, the DNA is TGTGCCAGCAGTTACCTTAGCGGGAGGGCCCTTTATGAGCAGTTCTTC. Protein sequence: CASSYLSGRALYEQFF.

This clonotype was seen ten or more times. This chain connects TRBV19 to TRBJ2-3, with TRBD2 matching 8 bases. Germline V gives CDR1 LNHDA, CDR2 SQIVND (reference sequence). V lost 9 bases to trimming and J lost 3 bases; unmatched junction nucleotides: 8. CDR3 length: 14 residues. The CDR3: CASSLGLATDTQYF. Here the CDR3 DNA reads TGTGCCAGCAGCCTCGGACTAGCAACAGATACGCAGTATTTT.

With respect to this clonotype: The missing conserved phenylalanine or tryptophan at the end of this CDR3 makes a read error likely. J is TRBJ2-7 and V is TRBV11-3; D uncertain. Germline CDR1 is SGHNT and CDR2 is YENEEA. The CDR3 consists of 13 residues. The CDR3 sequence: CASGAGGSYKQYS. CDR3 in DNA: TGTGCCAGCGGAGCAGGCGGCTCCTACAAGCAGTACTCC.

As regards this clonotype: A clone one base away is much larger, so this may be a read error. The chain joins TRBV5-1 to TRBJ2-7; D might be TRBD1 (6 bases). Germline CDR1 is SGHRS and CDR2 is YFSETQ. Trimming removed 1 base at V and 3 bases at J, with 14 bases between. The CDR3 sequence is 15 residues long. The chain's CDR3 is CASSLSPSGDYEQYF. CDR3 nucleotides: TGCGCCAGCAGCTTGTCGCCTTCAGGGGACTACGAGCAGTACTTC.

This clonotype was observed many times. This chain connects TRBV5-4 to TRBJ2-1; D is perhaps TRBD2 (5 bases). The V gene lost 0 bases and the J gene lost 0 bases, with 10 bases spanning the gap. Germline lookup yields CDR1 SGHNT and CDR2 YYREEE (reference sequence). The CDR3 spans 16 residues. This chain's CDR3 is CASSLERSNSYNEQFF. Here the CDR3 DNA reads TGTGCCAGCAGCTTGGAGCGGAGTAACTCCTACAATGAGCAGTTCTTC.